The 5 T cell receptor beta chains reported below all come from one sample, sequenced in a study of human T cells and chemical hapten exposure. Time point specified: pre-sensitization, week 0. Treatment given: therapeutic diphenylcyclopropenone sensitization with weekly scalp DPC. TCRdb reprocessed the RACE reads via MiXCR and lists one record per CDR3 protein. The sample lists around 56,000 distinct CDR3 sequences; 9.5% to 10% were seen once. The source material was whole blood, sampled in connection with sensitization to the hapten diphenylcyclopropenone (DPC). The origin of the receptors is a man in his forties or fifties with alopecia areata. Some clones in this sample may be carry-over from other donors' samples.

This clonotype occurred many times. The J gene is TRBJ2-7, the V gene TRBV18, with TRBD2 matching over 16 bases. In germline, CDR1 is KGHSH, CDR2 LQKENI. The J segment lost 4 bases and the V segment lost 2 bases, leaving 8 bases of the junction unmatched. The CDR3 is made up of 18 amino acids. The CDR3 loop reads CASSPVTGTSGRGYEQYF. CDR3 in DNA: TGTGCCAGCTCACCAGTTACCGGGACTAGCGGGAGGGGATACGAGCAGTACTTC.

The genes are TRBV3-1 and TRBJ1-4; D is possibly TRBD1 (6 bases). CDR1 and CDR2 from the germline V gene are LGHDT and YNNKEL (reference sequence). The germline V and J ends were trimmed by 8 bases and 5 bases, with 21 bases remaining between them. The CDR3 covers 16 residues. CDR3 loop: CASSLRAGGLNEKLFF. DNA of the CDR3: TGTGCCAGCTCCCTCCGGGCGGGGGGGCTCAATGAAAAACTGTTTTTT.

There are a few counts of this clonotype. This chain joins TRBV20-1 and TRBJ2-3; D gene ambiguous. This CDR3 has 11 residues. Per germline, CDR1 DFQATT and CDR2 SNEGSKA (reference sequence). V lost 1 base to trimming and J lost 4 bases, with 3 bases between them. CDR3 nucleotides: TGCAGTGCTAGAGGATCAGATACGCAGTATTTT. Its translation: CSARGSDTQYF.

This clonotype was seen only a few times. CDR3 nucleotides: TGTGCCAGCAGTGGACTAGCGGTTACGAGCTCCTACGAGCAGTACTTC. It encodes CASSGLAVTSSYEQYF. V is TRBV28 and J is TRBJ2-7, with TRBD2 matching over 10 bases. CDR1 and CDR2 from the germline V gene are MDHEN and SYDVKM. After removal of 5 bases from V and 0 bases from J, the junction contained 7 bases not matched to a gene. The CDR3 sequence is 16 residues long.

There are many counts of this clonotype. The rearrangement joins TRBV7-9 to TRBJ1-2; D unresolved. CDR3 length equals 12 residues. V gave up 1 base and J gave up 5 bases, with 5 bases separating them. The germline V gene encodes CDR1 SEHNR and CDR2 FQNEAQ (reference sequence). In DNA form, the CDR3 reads TGTGCCAGCAGCTTAGATGGGTATGGCTACACCTTC. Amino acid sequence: CASSLDGYGYTF.